This entry is about one T cell receptor beta chain. Amplified TCR beta CDR3 regions came from RNA transcripts. The HTBI primer set served for first-round RT-PCR of the TCR CDR3. TCRdb passed the multiplex PCR reads through MiXCR, listing each CDR3 protein once. The sample comprises about 640,000 distinct CDR3 sequences, about 20% of which are singletons, and 30% to 40% rests with the top ten. The data are from a study of T cells in Graves' hyperthyroidism and ophthalmopathy. Study at large: Prior to any treatment, at the point of initial diagnosis, peripheral blood was collected.

The V and J ends lost 0 bases and 10 bases respectively, with 4 bases between them. The CDR3 covers 10 residues. Germline V CDR1 and CDR2: GTSNPN, SVGIG (reference sequence). The TCR originated in a young man with Graves' ophthalmopathy. The J gene is TRBJ2-1, the V gene TRBV30; D ambiguous. The sample taken for sequencing was blood. The CDR3 DNA reads as TGTGCCTGGAGTGTAAGGGAGCAGTTCTTC. It yields the protein CAWSVREQFF.